This T cell receptor (beta chain) was recorded in a study of shared clonotypes between healthy human individuals. The method was immunoSEQ multiplex PCR; TCRdb's version includes in-frame clones alone and lacks a portion of them. Altogether over 2 million clones are present, less than 95% being singletons, with the ten largest covering around 0.35%. The CDR3 runs 13 residues. The germline V gene has CDR1 SNHLY and CDR2 FYNNEI. Trimming stripped 7 bases from V and 0 bases from J, with 9 bases between. This TCR was recovered from a man aged 18-30 years in good health. Some clones in this sample may be carry-over from other donors' samples. Input material: naive CD4+ T cells from PBMCs. The sample's subset: CD45RA+ positively selected. V and J are TRBV2 and TRBJ1-2; D uncertain. In DNA form, the CDR3 reads TGTGCCAGCAAGGAGGGAGCTAACTATGGCTACACCTTC. It yields the protein CASKEGANYGYTF.